What follows are 27 T cell receptor beta chains derived from one specimen sequenced in a study of molecular identifiers for immune sequencing clone quantification. TCRdb re-called the PCR reads with MiXCR, one entry per CDR3 protein. The sample records about 510,000 distinct CDR3 sequences, less than 30% being singletons. The specimen sequenced was naive CD8+ T cells from blood, with Jurkat cell RNA spiked in. Subset: FACS-sorted CD8+CD4-CCR7+CD45RA+ naive T cells. The receptors here all came from a human donor in good health. Some libraries in this study had Jurkat cell RNA spiked in.

Comment on this clonotype: A much larger clone lies a single base off, so this may be a read error. The rearrangement joins TRBV30 to TRBJ2-3, with D uncertain. This CDR3 contains 17 residues. The ends were cut back, 5 bases at V and 2 bases at J, with 23 bases in the middle. From germline, CDR1 is GTSNPN and CDR2 SVGIG (reference sequence). CDR3 sequence (DNA): TGTGCCTGGCGACCTGACTTGAGCTGGAGTCTCACAGATACGCAGTATTTT. Translation gives CAWRPDLSWSLTDTQYF.

The sample holds a few counts of this clonotype. V and J are TRBV9 and TRBJ2-7; 10 nucleotides align to TRBD2. From germline, CDR1 is SGDLS and CDR2 YYNGEE. The trim removed 0 bases at V and 4 bases at J, leaving 4 bases unmatched. The CDR3 runs 15 residues. CDR3 region: CASSVDTSGTYEQYF. As DNA, the CDR3 is TGTGCCAGCAGCGTAGATACTAGCGGGACTTACGAGCAGTACTTC.

This clonotype showed up just a few times. The V call is TRBV5-6, the J call TRBJ2-1, with 7 positions matching TRBD2. Germline loops: CDR1 SGHDT, CDR2 YYEEEE. The CDR3 has 16 amino acids. After removal of 3 bases from V and 0 bases from J, the junction contained 6 bases not matched to a gene. The CDR3 sequence: CASSSLAVSSYNEQFF. CDR3 coding DNA: TGTGCCAGCAGCTCTCTAGCGGTTAGCTCCTACAATGAGCAGTTCTTC.

This clonotype turned up a few times. The gene calls are TRBV2 and TRBJ2-2; tentative D call: TRBD1 (6 bases). The length of the CDR3 is 14 residues. With 6 bases removed from V and 2 bases from J, the gap between germline ends came to 10 bases. The germline gives CDR1 SNHLY, CDR2 FYNNEI. CDR3 residues: CASSTQGNTGELFF. Here the CDR3 DNA reads TGTGCCAGCAGCACACAGGGCAACACCGGGGAGCTGTTTTTT.

The V call is TRBV6-2 or TRBV6-3, the J call TRBJ2-1, with D hard to call. With 1 base removed from V and 10 bases from J, the gap between germline ends came to 8 bases. CDR3 length: 12 amino acids. CDR1 and CDR2 (germline): MNHEY, SVGEGT. CDR3 bases: TGTGCCAGCAGTTACTTAGGTTACGAGCAGTTCTTC. Translation: CASSYLGYEQFF.

This clonotype was counted at least ten times. The chain recombines TRBV29-1 with TRBJ1-1; no clear D. Trimming stripped 4 bases from V and 0 bases from J, with 12 bases between. CDR3 length: 14 residues. Germline assignment: CDR1 SQVTM and CDR2 ANQGSEA. Written as DNA, the CDR3 is TGCAGCGTTGTAAGACGGTCTTTGAACACTGAAGCTTTCTTT. Its translation: CSVVRRSLNTEAFF.

Note on this clonotype: The junction differs from germline at one of its ends, possibly a read error. The rearrangement links TRBV12-3 or TRBV12-4 to TRBJ2-3; D might be TRBD2 (6 bases). The CDR3 sequence is 15 residues long. CDR3 sequence (DNA): TGTGCCAGCAGTTTAGTGGGCGGGGTCACAGGTACGCAGTATTTT. This codes for CASSLVGGVTGTQYF.

A word on this clonotype: Possible read error: a much larger clone is one base away. This sequence joins TRBV12-3 or TRBV12-4 and TRBJ2-1, with a possible D match to TRBD2 (7 bases). The CDR3 consists of 12 residues. V lost 6 bases, J lost 12 bases, and 15 bases lay in between. The CDR3 sequence is CASRGGRAAQFF. In DNA form, the CDR3 reads TGTGCCAGCAGGGGGGGGCGCGCTGCGCAGTTCTTC.

This clonotype has more than one count but fewer than ten. V and J are TRBV6-6 and TRBJ2-4, with D perhaps TRBD2 (6 bases). From germline, CDR1 is MNHNY and CDR2 SVGAGI (reference sequence). The CDR3 totals 17 residues. Trimming shortened V by 6 bases and J by 0 bases, and 18 bases separated the two germline ends. For the CDR3, the DNA is TGTGCCAGCAGCCCCCCGGAGGAGGGGCGAGCCAAAAACATTCAGTACTTC. Protein sequence: CASSPPEEGRAKNIQYF.

The V gene is TRBV7-2, the J gene TRBJ2-3; D is uncertain. The CDR3 has 16 residues. In germline, CDR1 is SGHTA, CDR2 FQGNSA. The germline V and J ends were trimmed by 0 bases and 0 bases, with 10 bases remaining between them. The CDR3 DNA follows: TGTGCCAGCAGCTTAGCTCAAAGCAGGAGCACAGATACGCAGTATTTT. The encoded protein is CASSLAQSRSTDTQYF.

The rearrangement joins TRBV27 to TRBJ2-7; D ambiguous. The CDR3 extends over 13 amino acids. The V and J ends lost 0 bases and 7 bases respectively, with 10 bases between them. Germline V gives CDR1 MNHEY, CDR2 SMNVEV (reference sequence). CDR3 sequence: CASSLSSIREQYF. CDR3 in DNA: TGTGCCAGCAGTTTATCGTCCATTAGGGAGCAGTACTTC.

This clonotype was observed a handful of times. The chain carries TRBV29-1 and TRBJ1-2; the match to TRBD1 covers 8 bases. CDR1 SQVTM and CDR2 ANQGSEA come from the germline V gene. The CDR3 contains 16 residues. V trimming: 3 bases; J trimming: 1 base; junction bases outside the gene matches: 10. CDR3 amino acids: CSVDSTGGRFNYGYTF. The CDR3 coding sequence is TGCAGCGTTGACTCTACAGGGGGACGATTTAACTATGGCTACACCTTC.

To note about this clonotype: An end of the junction differs from the germline gene, which may be a read error. The chain combines TRBV4-3 with TRBJ2-5, with TRBD2 matching over 7 bases. Germline CDR1 and CDR2: LGHNA and YSLEER. The CDR3 is 15 residues long. CDR3 residues: CASSQQGGGGEAQYF. CDR3 nucleotides: TGCGCCAGCAGCCAACAGGGCGGGGGTGGAGAGGCCCAGTACTTC.

In its sample, this clonotype was seen a few times. The V gene is TRBV12-5, the J gene TRBJ2-5, with TRBD2 identical over 11 bases. The CDR3 has 16 residues. Germline V gives CDR1 LGHNT, CDR2 FRNRAP. V lost 6 bases, J lost 1 base, and 7 bases stayed unmatched. The CDR3 DNA sequence: TGTGCTAGTGGGACTAGCGGGGACTCTCCCCAAGAGACCCAGTACTTC. This translates into CASGTSGDSPQETQYF.

On this clonotype: Possible read error: a much larger clone is one base away. The CDR3 carries no conserved terminal phenylalanine or tryptophan, so it likely arises from a read error. V gene TRBV12-3 or TRBV12-4 combines with J gene TRBJ1-5; D is uncertain. This CDR3 spans 13 amino acids. Trimming cost V 7 bases and J 7 bases, with 14 bases left between them. The CDR3 coding sequence is TGTGCCAGCACTCCCATCGTGGGGCAGCCCCAGCATATT. As protein: CASTPIVGQPQHI.

The chain couples TRBV7-9 to TRBJ2-1; 7 bases align to TRBD2. J gave up 8 bases and V 2 bases, and 9 bases lay outside the gene matches. Germline V CDR1 and CDR2: SEHNR, FQNEAQ (reference sequence). CDR3 length: 15 residues. The CDR3 nucleotides are TGTGCCAGCAGCTTATCCGGGACTATATACGATGAGCAGTTCTTC. This gives the protein CASSLSGTIYDEQFF.

This clonotype was detected ten times or more. V is TRBV4-3 and J is TRBJ2-3; 10 nucleotides align to TRBD1. The CDR3 length is 16 residues. Per the germline V gene, CDR1 is LGHNA and CDR2 is YSLEER. Trimming cost V 4 bases and J 5 bases; bases outside gene matches: 9. The CDR3 loop reads CASSPRDRGSGDTQYF. The CDR3 coding sequence is TGCGCCAGCAGCCCCCGGGACAGGGGCTCGGGAGATACGCAGTATTTT.

The chain couples TRBV6-1 to TRBJ1-2; D possibly corresponds to TRBD1 (6 bases). V lost 6 bases to trimming and J lost 0 bases, with 14 bases between them. The CDR3 spans 15 residues. CDR1 MNHNS and CDR2 SASEGT come from the germline V gene. CDR3 sequence: CASSQVGQPNYGYTF. In DNA, the CDR3 is TGTGCCAGCAGCCAAGTTGGACAGCCTAACTATGGCTACACCTTC.

The gene calls are TRBV20-1 and TRBJ2-7; 10 nucleotides agree with TRBD2. Trimming took 2 bases from V and 3 from J; bases not matched to a gene: 7. The CDR3 has 15 amino acids. CDR1 DFQATT and CDR2 SNEGSKA come from the germline V gene (reference sequence). The CDR3 here is CSARTRTSGIYEQYF. The CDR3 region has the DNA TGCAGTGCTAGAACTCGGACTAGCGGAATCTACGAGCAGTACTTC.

There are many counts of this clonotype. This rearrangement joins TRBV5-1 to TRBJ1-1, with 8 nucleotides matching TRBD1. The CDR3 runs 14 residues. In germline, CDR1 is SGHRS, CDR2 YFSETQ. V dropped 4 bases and J dropped 4; count of bases not matched to a gene: 6. This CDR3 reads CASSALTGVTEAFF. Here the CDR3 DNA reads TGCGCCAGCAGCGCCCTGACAGGGGTCACTGAAGCTTTCTTT.

This clonotype was found a few times. The J gene is TRBJ1-1, the V gene TRBV7-9; D unclear. The V and J ends lost 6 bases and 4 bases respectively, with 27 bases between them. CDR3 length equals 18 residues. Germline V gene sequence: CDR1 SEHNR, CDR2 FQNEAQ (reference sequence). The CDR3 region has the DNA TGTGCCAGCAGAGACCCCCCAATGGTGGGTAGAGAGGTCACTGAAGCTTTCTTT. It encodes CASRDPPMVGREVTEAFF.

Notes on this clonotype: This could be a read error, since a much larger clone is one nucleotide away. V usage is TRBV28 and J usage is TRBJ2-5; a weak D match, TRBD1 (5 bases). Germline V gene lookup returns CDR1 MDHEN and CDR2 SYDVKM. There are 17 residues in the CDR3. The CDR3 bases are TGTGCCAGCAGTCAGGGTGAAGGGTCAGCACTCCAAGAGCCCCAGTACTTC. As protein: CASSQGEGSALQEPQYF.

A few counts support this clonotype. V usage is TRBV16 and J usage is TRBJ1-5; D remains ambiguous. The CDR3 totals 18 residues. CDR1 is KGHSY and CDR2 is FQNENV in the germline V gene. V was pared by 0 bases and J by 7 bases, with 22 bases between. CDR3 nucleotides: TGTGCCAGCAGCCAATCGGCGGTGGCAGGTATCGGGAGCCAGCCCCAGCATTTT. This sequence encodes CASSQSAVAGIGSQPQHF.

This clonotype appeared many times. Mismatch with germline at one junction end may stem from a read error. V usage is TRBV6-6 and J usage is TRBJ2-5, with D perhaps TRBD1 (5 bases). Germline assignment: CDR1 MNHNY and CDR2 SVGAGI (reference sequence). The CDR3 is made up of 11 amino acids. In DNA form, the CDR3 reads TGTGCCAGCAGTTACAATCAGGGTTATTTGTTC. Amino acid sequence: CASSYNQGYLF.

V and J are TRBV5-4 and TRBJ2-3; D might be TRBD2 (6 bases). V dropped 4 bases and J dropped 4 bases, with 16 bases sitting between them. The germline CDR1 and CDR2 sequences are SGHNT and YYREEE (reference sequence). The CDR3 has 15 residues. DNA for the CDR3: TGTGCCAGCAGCCCACCCAGGCGCGGGGCAGATACGCAGTATTTT. It is translated as CASSPPRRGADTQYF.

On this clonotype: One base away lies a much larger clone, so this may be a sequencing read error. The chain is built from TRBV5-1 and TRBJ2-7; tentatively, D is TRBD1 (5 bases). CDR1 and CDR2 (germline): SGHRS, YFSETQ. The CDR3 contains 15 residues. DNA of the CDR3: TGCGCCAGCAGCCTAGGACAAGGCCTTTACTACAAGCAGTACTTC. This encodes CASSLGQGLYYKQYF.

This clonotype was counted many times. The V call is TRBV6-2 or TRBV6-3, the J call TRBJ1-5; D gene unclear. In germline, CDR1 is MNHEY, CDR2 SVGEGT. The CDR3 loop spans 12 amino acids. The V gene lost 5 bases and the J gene lost 3 bases, with 5 bases spanning the gap. The CDR3 loop reads CASSPLNQPQHF. CDR3 in DNA: TGTGCCAGCAGTCCTCTCAATCAGCCCCAGCATTTT.